This entry features one T cell receptor (beta chain) sequence. Its antigen is not yet known. Base quality data are lacking; no much larger clone is found one base away. Sequences LGHNA (CDR1) and YNFKEQ (CDR2) are obtained from the germline V gene. The CDR3 covers 15 residues, taking in both the cysteine and the phenylalanine. Just the 45-base CDR3 DNA is kept, in frame starting at base 1. The trim is 3 bases for V and 7 bases for J, with a gap of 16 bases between the germline ends. Libraries of naive CD8 T cells were built from anywhere between about 18,000 and 1,000,000 sorted cells, with 10%, 30% or 50% of the purified RNA used. Naive CD8 T cells, defined as CD8+CD4-CCR7+CD45RA+, were FACS-sorted into RLT Plus buffer on a BD FACSAria II. Detection sensitivity was tested by spiking Jurkat RNA equal to fewer than twelve TCR copies' worth into samples containing roughly 17,000-1,100,000 naive CD8 T cells. Enrichment of CD8 T cells was performed with RosetteSep CD8+ T Cell Enrichment Cocktail and Ficoll-Paque, after which ACK red cell lysis was carried out.

The library was made by PCR. TCRdb records NextSeq 500 as the sequencer. Bulk TCR libraries were generated as previously described, with the TCR primers listed in Table S5 used. Total RNA was purified with the Qiagen AllPrep DNA/RNA kit. Before analysis, reads from multiple sequencing runs of one library were combined. In the authors' own workflow: Only reads with exact TCR constant sequence were kept, trimmed to 150 nt, and grouped by their 12-nt molecular barcodes. Reads in each barcode group were sub-clustered using a 15% Levenshtein threshold, and a quality-weighted consensus sequence was built for each RNA molecule. Non-functional sequences were removed, as were lower-count sequences one edit away from another. Based on fitting two negative binomial distributions, any barcode sub-cluster with under 20% of the maximum read count was discarded. In TCRdb, the public reads were trimmed at Q25 with fastp and aligned with MiXCR, with productive beta chains retained. Rows are unified per CDR3 protein, each entry keeping the most common DNA and genes. TCRdb, rather than the study authors, made the V and J calls. Recorded for this sample are about 500,000 distinct CDR3 sequences; approximately 25% of them occurred a single time. The ten largest clones represent about 0.75% of the sample.

The data are from a study of molecular identifiers for immune sequencing clone quantification (dated by TCRdb to the late 2010s). The study in broad terms: For a replicate experiment, RNA from roughly 21,000 or 96,000 naive CD8 T cells was divided into five aliquots, and four of the five aliquots were sequenced. CD8 T cells were used in a methods study to benchmark molecular-identifier clustering-based TCR repertoire sequencing (MIDCIRS) and TCR RNA copy counting. Overall study results and their limits: A single cell's worth of spiked-in Jurkat TCR RNA was reported detectable even among about 1.1 million naive CD8 T cells. In CMV-specific effector cells, clones with more than 20 RNA copies accounted for over 97% of molecules, whereas in naive cells such clones accounted for under 1%. The naive libraries included spiked-in Jurkat TCR RNA (about nine copies' worth), and this Jurkat TCR RNA is not part of the donor repertoire. Identical TCR molecules sharing a barcode could cause highly expanded clone sizes to be underestimated. About 2.9 recovered TCR RNA copies per cell were obtained by modeling, versus roughly 9.1 by digital PCR, implying a capture efficiency of 25% to 30%. When barcode sub-clustering was omitted, TCR diversity was inflated by chimeric consensus sequences, with chimeras reaching as high as 47%.

This receptor chain uses TRBV4-2 and TRBJ2-1; the D gene identity is not certain. Sample: naive CD8+ T cells from blood, with Jurkat cell RNA spiked in. This specimen's cell subset or site label, per the study, means: FACS-sorted CD8+CD4-CCR7+CD45RA+ naive T cells. This receptor was identified in a human donor in good health. Some libraries in this study had Jurkat cell RNA spiked in. CDR3 protein: CASSQFKALGNEQFF. The DNA sequence reads TGTGCCAGCAGCCAGTTTAAGGCCCTTGGGAATGAGCAGTTCTTC.